Listed below are T cell receptor beta chains from one sample, sequenced in a study of T cell responses to AZD1222 COVID-19 vaccine. The method was immunoSEQ multiplex PCR; TCRdb's version includes in-frame clones alone and lacks a portion of them. The sample contains some 100,000 clones, more than 70% of which appear only once. The sequencing used peripheral blood, collected 28 days after the second AZD1222 dose. These receptors originate from an adult who received the AZD1222 COVID-19 vaccine. CDR3s include the opening cysteine and the closing phenylalanine or tryptophan. D genes are given only for firm matches. Clone size is given for some rows only: seen once, a few or many times, or a class if the clone is expanded.

d_call,v_call,j_call,clone_size,cdr3_nt,cdr3_aa
-,TRBV7-6,TRBJ2-3,-,TGTGCCAGCAGCTTACCTCTTGAAGGGGGGGCAGGGGGCGCTTCAGATACGCAGTATTTT,CASSLPLEGGAGGASDTQYF
-,TRBV7-9,TRBJ1-3,-,TGTGCCAGCAGCGTCTCCGGGCCTTTCTCTGGAAACACCATATATTTT,CASSVSGPFSGNTIYF
-,TRBV9,TRBJ2-3,once,TGTGCCAGCAGTGCGGGGCACACAGATACGCAGTATTTT,CASSAGHTDTQYF
-,TRBV21-1,TRBJ2-7,-,TGTGCCAGCAGCAAAGCCCTATCTGGGCTAGCGGGTTACGAGCAGTACTTC,CASSKALSGLAGYEQYF
TRBD2,TRBV6-5,TRBJ2-1,-,TGTGCCAGCAGGGTATTTGGCGGGAGGGACAATGAGCAGTTCTTC,CASRVFGGRDNEQFF
-,TRBV19,TRBJ1-6,-,TGTGCCAGTAGCGCCGGCAGGGGAAATTCACCCCTCCACTTT,CASSAGRGNSPLHF
-,TRBV27,TRBJ1-4,once,TGTGCCAGCAGTGAGGAGGGGCAGGAAAAACTGTTTTTT,CASSEEGQEKLFF
TRBD1,TRBV7-8,TRBJ2-1,-,TGTGCCAGCAGCCGACTAGACAGGGGGCGTGGGCGGGAGGTTCTCAATGAGCAGTTCTTC,CASSRLDRGRGREVLNEQFF
TRBD1,TRBV5-8,TRBJ2-7,-,TGTGCCAGCAGTTTGCAACTCGGGACAGGGGTCGAAAATAGCTACGAGCAGTACTTC,CASSLQLGTGVENSYEQYF
-,TRBV18,TRBJ1-6,-,TGTGCCAGCTCACCAGGGGCAGGGTTCGGGTCACCCCTCCACTTT,CASSPGAGFGSPLHF
-,TRBV19,TRBJ1-2,-,TGTGCCAGTAGTATAGACGGAGCCTATGGCTACACCTTC,CASSIDGAYGYTF
-,TRBV7-3,TRBJ2-3,-,TGTGCCAGCAGCCGAAACGGACAAGGCACAGATACGCAGTATTTT,CASSRNGQGTDTQYF
-,TRBV19,TRBJ2-1,-,TGTGCCAGTAGGCTAGCGAGTTACAATGAGCAGTTCTTC,CASRLASYNEQFF
TRBD2,TRBV4-3,TRBJ2-5,many,TGCGCCAGCAGCCAAGAGCGGGGGGGCCAAGAGACCCAGTACTTC,CASSQERGGQETQYF
-,TRBV18,TRBJ2-5,-,TGTGCCAGCTCACCCCAAGAGACCCAGTACTTC,CASSPQETQYF
-,TRBV10-2,TRBJ1-1,few,TGCGCCAGTAGGGACGTTCTGAACACTGAAGCTTTCTTT,CASRDVLNTEAFF
-,TRBV7-2,TRBJ2-7,-,TGTGCCAGCAACCTCCTCGGCTCTAGCTCCTACGAGCAGTACTTC,CASNLLGSSSYEQYF
TRBD1,TRBV30,TRBJ2-7,few,TGTGCCTGGAGGGGACAGGGTGCTTCCTACGAGCAGTACTTC,CAWRGQGASYEQYF
-,TRBV28,TRBJ1-1,-,TGTGCCAGCAGCATCGGAACTAACACTGAAGCTTTCTTT,CASSIGTNTEAFF
-,TRBV6-1,TRBJ1-5,-,TGTGCCAGCAGTGACCTCGGACGGTATAGCAATCAGCCCCAGCATTTT,CASSDLGRYSNQPQHF
TRBD1,TRBV28,TRBJ2-1,-,TGTGCCAGCAGGTCAGGACAGGTGTACAATGAGCAGTTCTTC,CASRSGQVYNEQFF
TRBD2,TRBV9,TRBJ2-3,-,TGTGCCAGCAGCGTAGTTAGCGGGGACACAGATACGCAGTATTTT,CASSVVSGDTDTQYF
-,TRBV30,TRBJ1-2,-,TGTGCCTGGAGGGGGAAACAGGGACTTGAGGGCTACACCTTC,CAWRGKQGLEGYTF
-,TRBV4-1,TRBJ2-3,-,TGCGCCAGCAGCCAGCGACGGGAAAACACAGATACGCAGTATTTT,CASSQRRENTDTQYF
-,TRBV6-1,TRBJ1-1,-,TGTGCCAGCAGTGAAGGGACGGATTTTAACCCACGAGACACTGAAGCTTTCTTT,CASSEGTDFNPRDTEAFF
-,TRBV24-1,TRBJ2-3,-,TGTGCCACATCGGGACCTTCGCAGGGCACCACCTACACAGATACGCAGTATTTT,CATSGPSQGTTYTDTQYF
TRBD1,TRBV28,TRBJ2-3,-,TGTGCCAGCAGCCCACAGGGGGTTCCAGATACGCAGTATTTT,CASSPQGVPDTQYF
-,TRBV6-5,TRBJ2-1,-,TGTGCCAGCAGTAAACCCGCGGGCCTGTACAATGAGCAGTTCTTC,CASSKPAGLYNEQFF
TRBD2,TRBV2,TRBJ2-5,few,TGTGCCAGCAGTCGGTTCGGGGAGGGGGAGACCCAGTACTTC,CASSRFGEGETQYF
-,TRBV27,TRBJ2-7,once,TGTGCCAGCACCCTCGGACAGACCTACGAGCAGTACTTC,CASTLGQTYEQYF
TRBD1,TRBV28,TRBJ2-7,once,TGTGCCAGCATCTTGCCGGGACAGGGGGCGAGGGGATCCTACGAGCAGTACTTC,CASILPGQGARGSYEQYF
-,TRBV19,TRBJ1-6,once,TGTGCCACCCGGGGGAGGAATTCACCCCTCCACTTT,CATRGRNSPLHF
-,TRBV30,TRBJ2-1,-,TGTGCCTGGAGTAGGACGGTCCGTAATGAGCAGTTCTTC,CAWSRTVRNEQFF
-,TRBV14,TRBJ1-1,-,TGTGCCAGCAGCCAAGACCCGGGCCGAGCTTTCTTT,CASSQDPGRAFF
TRBD2,TRBV4-2,TRBJ2-7,-,TGTGCCAGCAGCCAAGGCAGCGGGAGCGCGTCCTACGAGCAGTACTTC,CASSQGSGSASYEQYF
-,TRBV5-1,TRBJ2-2,-,TGCGCCAGCAGCTTGACCGTAACCGGGGAGCTGTTTTTT,CASSLTVTGELFF
-,TRBV11-3,TRBJ2-2,-,TGTGCCAGCAGCCCGCCGACCGGGGAGCTGTTTTTT,CASSPPTGELFF
TRBD2,TRBV9,TRBJ2-3,-,TGTGCCAGCAGCGCCGCGGGGGGGAGCACAGATACGCAGTATTTT,CASSAAGGSTDTQYF
TRBD1,TRBV5-5,TRBJ2-3,-,TGTGCCAGCAGCCTCTACCCGACAGGGGGCACAGATACGCAGTATTTT,CASSLYPTGGTDTQYF
-,TRBV4-3,TRBJ2-5,-,TGCGCCAGCAGCCAAGGTTTGAGGGTGGGGGAGACCCAGTACTTC,CASSQGLRVGETQYF
TRBD1,TRBV19,TRBJ1-4,-,TGTGCCAGTAGTACAGAAGCCGGGACAGGGGCTGAAAAACTGTTTTTT,CASSTEAGTGAEKLFF
TRBD1,TRBV14,TRBJ1-2,-,TGTGCCAGCAGCCAATTCTGGGACAGGGAAAGTCGATATGGCTACACCTTC,CASSQFWDRESRYGYTF
TRBD2,TRBV4-3,TRBJ2-1,-,TGCGCCAGCAGCCAGATTCATAGCGGGGGGTTTTACAATGAGCAGTTCTTC,CASSQIHSGGFYNEQFF
-,TRBV20-1,TRBJ1-1,-,TGCAGTGCTAGTCGAGGGGTTCTGGGGACTGAAGCTTTCTTT,CSASRGVLGTEAFF